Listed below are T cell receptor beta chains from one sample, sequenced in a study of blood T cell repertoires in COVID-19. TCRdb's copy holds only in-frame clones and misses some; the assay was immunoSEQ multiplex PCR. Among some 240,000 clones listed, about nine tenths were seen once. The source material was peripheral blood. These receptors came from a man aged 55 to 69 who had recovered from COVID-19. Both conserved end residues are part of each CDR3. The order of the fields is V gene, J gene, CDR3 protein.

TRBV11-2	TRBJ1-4	CASSLVGGRNEKLFF
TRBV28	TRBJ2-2	CASSSPSVDGELFF
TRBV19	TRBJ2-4	CASSINRDANIQYF
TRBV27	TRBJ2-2	CASSLPTSGELFF
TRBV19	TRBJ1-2	CASRRTGGSYGYTF
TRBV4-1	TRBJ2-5	CASSQIYQETQYF
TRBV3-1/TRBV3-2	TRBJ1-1	CASSQDRVAFF
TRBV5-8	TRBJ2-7	CASSPLAPPGEQYF
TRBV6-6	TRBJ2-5	CASSPRGRGSLQETQYF
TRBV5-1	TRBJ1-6	CASSLGQGAVGNSPLHF
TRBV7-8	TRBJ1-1	CASSLSRGEFTEAFF
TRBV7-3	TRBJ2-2	CASSSQTNTGELFF
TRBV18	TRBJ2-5	CASSRQQGWQETQYF
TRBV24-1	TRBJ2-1	CATSDLGLASNEQFF
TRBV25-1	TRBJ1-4	CASSDGRGTEKLFF
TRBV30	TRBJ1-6	CAWSFDRNNSPLHF
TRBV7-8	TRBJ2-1	CASNQNAGDRGEQFF
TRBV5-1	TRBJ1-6	CASSLQGNSPLHF
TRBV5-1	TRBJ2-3	CASSFQTGGSSTDTQYF
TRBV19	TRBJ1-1	CASSIDPFRPGRRTEAFF
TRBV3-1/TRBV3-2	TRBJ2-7	CASSQRLAGGNEQYF
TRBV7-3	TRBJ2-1	CASRPGTSGDNEQFF
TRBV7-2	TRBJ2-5	CASSLVGGQETQYF
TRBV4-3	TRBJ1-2	CASSRGRDLRYGYTF
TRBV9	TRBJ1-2	CASSVGQGHNYGYTF
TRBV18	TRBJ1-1	CASSPQAGGRGTEAFF
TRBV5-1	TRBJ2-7	CASSWADRGIYEQYF
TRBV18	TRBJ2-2	CASSPRLAGGELFF
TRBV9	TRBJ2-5	CASSVGRTSGRYQETQYF
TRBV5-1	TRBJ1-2	CASSHGQLNYGYTF
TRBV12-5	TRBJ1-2	CASGPPRTGEDGYTF
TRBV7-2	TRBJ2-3	CASSLRWGLAGGGTDTQYF